This T cell receptor (beta chain) was observed in a study of blood T cell repertoires in COVID-19. Libraries were prepared by immunoSEQ multiplex PCR; TCRdb keeps only in-frame clonotypes and omits some of them. The repertoire holds around 60,000 clones, around 70% seen once, with 4.5% to 5% in the top ten. Germline V gene lookup returns CDR1 SGHTA and CDR2 FQGNSA. V gave up 7 bases and J gave up 2 bases; unmatched junction bases: 11. This CDR3 comprises 16 residues. The clonotype comes from a woman between 65 and 79 years old with COVID-19, enrolled during active disease. The chain links TRBV7-2 to TRBJ2-3; 8 nucleotides agree with TRBD2. The sample consisted of peripheral blood. The CDR3 nucleotides read TGTGCCAGCACTCTTACGGGGGGGGCTCCCACAGATACGCAGTATTTT. Protein product: CASTLTGGAPTDTQYF.